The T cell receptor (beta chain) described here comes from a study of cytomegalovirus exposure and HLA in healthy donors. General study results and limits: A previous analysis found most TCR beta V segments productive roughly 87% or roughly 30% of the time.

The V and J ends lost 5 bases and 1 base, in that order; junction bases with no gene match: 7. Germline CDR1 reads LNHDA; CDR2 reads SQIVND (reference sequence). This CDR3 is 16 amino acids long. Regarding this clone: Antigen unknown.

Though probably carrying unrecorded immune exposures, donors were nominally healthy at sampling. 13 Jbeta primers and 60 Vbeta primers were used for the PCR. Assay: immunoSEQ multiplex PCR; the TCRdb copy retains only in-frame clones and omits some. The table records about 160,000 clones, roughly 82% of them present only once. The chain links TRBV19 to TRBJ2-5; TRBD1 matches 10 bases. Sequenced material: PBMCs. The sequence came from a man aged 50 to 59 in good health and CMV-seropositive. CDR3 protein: CASSRGQGGTQETQYF. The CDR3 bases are TGTGCCAGTAGTCGAGGACAGGGGGGAACCCAAGAGACCCAGTACTTC. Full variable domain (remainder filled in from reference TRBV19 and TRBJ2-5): DGGITQSPKYLFRKEGQNVTLSCEQNLNHDAMYWYRQDPGQGLRLIYYSQIVNDFQKGDIAEGYSVSREKKESFPLTVTSAQKNPTAFYLCASSRGQGGTQETQYFGPGTRLLVL.